This T cell receptor (beta chain) appears in the sequencing data of a study of OX40 agonist ivuxolimab in advanced cancers. Overall study context: Hepatocellular carcinoma, melanoma, renal cell or head and neck cancer affected the dose-escalation patients. Study observations and caveats: The study found among the lowest clonal expansion in partial responders at 0.1-3.0 mg/kg. The antigen specificity of the peripheral T cells (those that were expanded) was not determined.

CDR1 is SGHVS, CDR2 FQNEAQ, per germline. Trimming removed 8 bases from V and 3 bases from J, with 7 bases in between. The CDR3 consists of 11 residues. If patients had autoimmune disease history or systemic immunosuppression, they were excluded. Libraries were prepared by immunoSEQ multiplex PCR; TCRdb keeps only in-frame clonotypes and omits some of them. The table has around 70,000 clones, roughly 80% seen once. Notes on this clone: Its antigen is not known.

The rearrangement uses TRBV7-8 and TRBJ1-2; perhaps TRBD1 as D (5 bases). The receptor comes from an adult with an advanced solid tumor such as melanoma, head and neck, liver or kidney cancer. The sequences come from CD4+ or CD8+ T cells sorted from blood, collected in a trial of the OX40 agonist ivuxolimab. The DNA of the CDR3 is TGTGCCAGCGGGGGTGACTATGGCTACACCTTC. This gives the protein CASGGDYGYTF.